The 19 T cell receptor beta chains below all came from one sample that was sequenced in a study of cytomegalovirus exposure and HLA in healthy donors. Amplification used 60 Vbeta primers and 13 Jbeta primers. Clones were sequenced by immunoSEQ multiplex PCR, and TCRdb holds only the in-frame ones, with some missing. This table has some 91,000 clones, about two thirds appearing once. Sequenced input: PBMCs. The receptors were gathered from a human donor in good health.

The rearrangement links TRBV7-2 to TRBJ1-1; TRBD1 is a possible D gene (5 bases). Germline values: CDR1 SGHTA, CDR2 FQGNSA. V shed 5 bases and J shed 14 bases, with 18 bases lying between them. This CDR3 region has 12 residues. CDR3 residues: CASSRQSREVFF. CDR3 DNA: TGTGCCAGCAGCCGACAGTCTCGCGAGGTGTTCTTT.

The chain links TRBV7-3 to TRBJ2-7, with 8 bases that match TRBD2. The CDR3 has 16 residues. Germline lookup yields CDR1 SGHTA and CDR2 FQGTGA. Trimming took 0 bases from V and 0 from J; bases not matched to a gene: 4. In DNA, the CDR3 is TGTGCCAGCAGCTTAACGGTGGCGGGGGGCTCCTACGAGCAGTACTTC. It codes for CASSLTVAGGSYEQYF.

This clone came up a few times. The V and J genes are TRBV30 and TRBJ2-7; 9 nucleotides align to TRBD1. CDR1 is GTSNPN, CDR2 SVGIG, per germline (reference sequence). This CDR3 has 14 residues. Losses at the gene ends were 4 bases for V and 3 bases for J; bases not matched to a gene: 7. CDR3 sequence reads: CAWNRDRAIYEQYF. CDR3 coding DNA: TGTGCCTGGAATAGGGACAGGGCCATCTACGAGCAGTACTTC.

This chain's CDR3 is CASSFVGGEEQYF. For the CDR3, the DNA is TGCGCCAGCAGCTTCGTCGGGGGAGAAGAGCAGTACTTC. The genes are TRBV5-1 and TRBJ2-7, with a tentative D call TRBD2 (6 bases). Germline V gene lookup returns CDR1 SGHRS and CDR2 YFSETQ. This CDR3 is built from 13 residues. V was clipped by 2 bases and J by 7 bases, with 13 bases between them.

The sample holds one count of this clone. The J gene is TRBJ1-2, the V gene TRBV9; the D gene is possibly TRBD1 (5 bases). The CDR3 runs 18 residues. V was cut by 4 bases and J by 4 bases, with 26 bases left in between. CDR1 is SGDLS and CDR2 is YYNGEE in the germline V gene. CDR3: CASSSNTHRGGEAYGYTF. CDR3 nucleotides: TGTGCCAGCAGCTCTAATACGCACCGCGGGGGGGAGGCCTATGGCTACACCTTC.

The CDR3 region has the DNA TGTGCCACCAGCAGTAGGCGGGGGGTTCACAATGAGCAGTTCTTC. Its protein is CATSSRRGVHNEQFF. This chain connects TRBV15 to TRBJ2-1, with 8 bases that match TRBD2. The CDR3 runs 15 residues. V lost 3 bases, J lost 5 bases, and 6 bases stayed unmatched. Germline CDR1 LNHNV, CDR2 YYDKDF (reference sequence).

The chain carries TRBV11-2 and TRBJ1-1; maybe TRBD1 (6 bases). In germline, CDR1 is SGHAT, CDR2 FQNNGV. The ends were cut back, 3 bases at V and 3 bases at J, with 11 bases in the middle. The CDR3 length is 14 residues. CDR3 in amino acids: CASSFYRADTEAFF. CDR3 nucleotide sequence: TGTGCCAGCAGCTTCTACAGGGCCGACACTGAAGCTTTCTTT.

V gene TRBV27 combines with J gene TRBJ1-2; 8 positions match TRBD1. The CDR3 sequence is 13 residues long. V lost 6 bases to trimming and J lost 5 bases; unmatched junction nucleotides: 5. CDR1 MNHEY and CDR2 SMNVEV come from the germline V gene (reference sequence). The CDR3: CASRKQGEYGYTF. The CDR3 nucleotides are TGTGCCAGCAGGAAACAGGGGGAATATGGCTACACCTTC.

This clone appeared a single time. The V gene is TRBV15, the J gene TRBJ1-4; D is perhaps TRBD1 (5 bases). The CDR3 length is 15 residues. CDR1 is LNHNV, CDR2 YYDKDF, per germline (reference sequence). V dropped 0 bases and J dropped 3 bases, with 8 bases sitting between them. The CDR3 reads CATSREKQANEKLFF. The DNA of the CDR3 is TGTGCCACCAGCAGAGAGAAACAGGCTAATGAAAAACTGTTTTTT. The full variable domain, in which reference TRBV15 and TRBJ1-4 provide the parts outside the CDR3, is DAMVIQNPRYQVTQFGKPVTLSCSQTLNHNVMYWYQQKSSQAPKLLFHYYDKDFNNEADTPDNFQSRRPNTSFCFLDIRSPGLGDTAMYLCATSREKQANEKLFFGSGTQLSVL.

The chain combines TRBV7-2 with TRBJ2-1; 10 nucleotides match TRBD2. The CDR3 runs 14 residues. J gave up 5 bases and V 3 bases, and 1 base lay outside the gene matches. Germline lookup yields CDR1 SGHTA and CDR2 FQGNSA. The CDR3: CASSFGLADNEQFF. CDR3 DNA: TGTGCCAGCAGCTTCGGACTAGCGGACAATGAGCAGTTCTTC.

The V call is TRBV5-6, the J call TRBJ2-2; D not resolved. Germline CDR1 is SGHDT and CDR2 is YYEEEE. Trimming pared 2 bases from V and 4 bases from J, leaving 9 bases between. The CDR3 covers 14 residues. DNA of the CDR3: TGTGCCAGCAGCTTATATCCGAGCACCGGGGAGCTGTTTTTT. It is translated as CASSLYPSTGELFF.

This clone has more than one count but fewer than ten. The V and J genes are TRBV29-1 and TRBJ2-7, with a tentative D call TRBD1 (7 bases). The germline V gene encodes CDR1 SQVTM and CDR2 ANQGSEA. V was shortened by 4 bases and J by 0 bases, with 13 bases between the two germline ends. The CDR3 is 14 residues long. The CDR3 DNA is TGCAGCGTTGCAGGGGGGAAAGGCTCCTACGAGCAGTACTTC. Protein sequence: CSVAGGKGSYEQYF.

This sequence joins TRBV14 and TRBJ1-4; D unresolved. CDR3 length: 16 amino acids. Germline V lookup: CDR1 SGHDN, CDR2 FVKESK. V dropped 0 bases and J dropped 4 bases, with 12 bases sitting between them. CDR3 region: CASSQDRRRFNEKLFF. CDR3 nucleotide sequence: TGTGCCAGCAGCCAAGATAGGCGGCGATTTAATGAAAAACTGTTTTTT.

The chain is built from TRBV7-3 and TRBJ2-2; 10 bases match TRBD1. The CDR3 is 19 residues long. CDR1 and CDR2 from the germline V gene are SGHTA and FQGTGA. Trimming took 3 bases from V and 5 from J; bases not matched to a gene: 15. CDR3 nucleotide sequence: TGTGCCAGCAGCTTGGTCCCCGGCTCCTGGACAGGGGGTACCGGGGAGCTGTTTTTT. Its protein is CASSLVPGSWTGGTGELFF. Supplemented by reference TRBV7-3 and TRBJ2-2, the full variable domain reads GAGVSQTPSNKVTEKGKYVELRCDPISGHTALYWYRQSLGQGPEFLIYFQGTGAADDSGLPNDRFFAVRPEGSVSTLKIQRTERGDSAVYLCASSLVPGSWTGGTGELFFGEGSRLTVL.

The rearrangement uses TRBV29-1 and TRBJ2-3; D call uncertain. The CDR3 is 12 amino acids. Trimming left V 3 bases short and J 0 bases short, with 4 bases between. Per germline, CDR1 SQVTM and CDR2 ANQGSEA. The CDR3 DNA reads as TGCAGCGTTGACACAAGCACAGATACGCAGTATTTT. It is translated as CSVDTSTDTQYF.

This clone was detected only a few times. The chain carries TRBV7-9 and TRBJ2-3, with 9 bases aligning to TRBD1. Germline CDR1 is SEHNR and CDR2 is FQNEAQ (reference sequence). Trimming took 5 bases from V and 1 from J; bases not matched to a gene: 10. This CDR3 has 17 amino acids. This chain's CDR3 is CASSSTTGGYGTDTQYF. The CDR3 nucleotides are TGTGCCAGCAGCAGTACGACAGGGGGTTATGGCACAGATACGCAGTATTTT.

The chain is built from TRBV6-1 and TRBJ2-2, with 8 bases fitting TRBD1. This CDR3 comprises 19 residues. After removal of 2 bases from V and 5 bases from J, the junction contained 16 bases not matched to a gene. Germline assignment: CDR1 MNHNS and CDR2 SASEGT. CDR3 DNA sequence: TGTGCCAGCAGTGAATTTGGCAGGGGGCTTACCGAACGAACCGGGGAGCTGTTTTTT. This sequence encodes CASSEFGRGLTERTGELFF.

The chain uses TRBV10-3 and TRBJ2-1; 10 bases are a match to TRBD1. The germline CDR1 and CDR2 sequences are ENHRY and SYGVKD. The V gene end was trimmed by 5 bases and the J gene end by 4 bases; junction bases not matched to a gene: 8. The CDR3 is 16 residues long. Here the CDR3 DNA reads TGTGCCATCAGTACCGGGACAGGGGAAAAATACAATGAGCAGTTCTTC. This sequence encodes CAISTGTGEKYNEQFF.

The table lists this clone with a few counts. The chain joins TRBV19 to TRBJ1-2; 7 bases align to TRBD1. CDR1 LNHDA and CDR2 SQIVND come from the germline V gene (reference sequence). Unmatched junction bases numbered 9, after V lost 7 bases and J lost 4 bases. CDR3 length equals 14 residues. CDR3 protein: CASKGDRAIYGYTF. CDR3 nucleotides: TGTGCCAGTAAGGGAGACAGGGCCATCTATGGCTACACCTTC. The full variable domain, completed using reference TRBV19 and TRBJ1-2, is DGGITQSPKYLFRKEGQNVTLSCEQNLNHDAMYWYRQDPGQGLRLIYYSQIVNDFQKGDIAEGYSVSREKKESFPLTVTSAQKNPTAFYLCASKGDRAIYGYTFGSGTRLTVV.